This T cell receptor beta chain was sequenced for a study of T cell responses to AZD1222 COVID-19 vaccine. In the study overall: Pooled together were second doses at about 4 or about 12 weeks.

As to this clone: The antigen is unknown.

The data were produced by immunoSEQ multiplex PCR, yet TCRdb's version contains in-frame clones alone and is incomplete. The sample contains some 150,000 clones, around 90% of which appear only once. Overall study findings and caveats: A reported finding is that nearly half of spike-specific TCRs target unmutated variant regions. Spike-specific TCR breadth and depth were elevated following two AZD1222 doses. Repertoires were obtained only post-peak T cell response.

The sample was peripheral blood, taken on day 0 of AZD1222 vaccination. This TCR came from an adult in good health.

CDR3 nucleotide sequence: TGCAGCGGCATGACAGGGCCAGGCGGGGAGCTGTTTTTT. This encodes CSGMTGPGGELFF. This rearrangement joins TRBV29-1 to TRBJ2-2; TRBD1 matches at 7 bases. This CDR3 region has 13 residues. Germline V gene lookup returns CDR1 SQVTM and CDR2 ANQGSEA. The ends lost 7 bases at V and 7 bases at J; junction bases unmatched: 9.